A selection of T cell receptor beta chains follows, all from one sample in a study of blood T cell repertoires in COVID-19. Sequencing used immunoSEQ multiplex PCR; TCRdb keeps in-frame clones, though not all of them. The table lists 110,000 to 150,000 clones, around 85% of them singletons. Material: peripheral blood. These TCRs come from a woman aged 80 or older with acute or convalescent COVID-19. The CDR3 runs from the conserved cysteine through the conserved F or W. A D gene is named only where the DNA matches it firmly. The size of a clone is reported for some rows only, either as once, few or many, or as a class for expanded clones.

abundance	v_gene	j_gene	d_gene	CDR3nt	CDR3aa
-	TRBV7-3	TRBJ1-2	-	TGTGCCAGCAGCTTACGGGAGGCCTATGGCTACACCTTC	CASSLREAYGYTF
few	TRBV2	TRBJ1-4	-	TGTGCCAGCAGCCCTCAGCGGGGAGGTAATGAAAAACTGTTTTTT	CASSPQRGGNEKLFF
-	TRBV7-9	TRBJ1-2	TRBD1	TGTGCCAGCAGGATCCCCCAGGGGGCGTATGGCTACACCTTC	CASRIPQGAYGYTF
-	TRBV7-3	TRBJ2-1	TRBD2	TGTGCCAGCAGCTTAGCGGTAACTAGCGAGGTTAACAATGAGCAGTTCTTC	CASSLAVTSEVNNEQFF
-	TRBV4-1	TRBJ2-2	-	TGCGCCAGCAGCCAAGGGACTTTTAACACCGGGGAGCTGTTTTTT	CASSQGTFNTGELFF
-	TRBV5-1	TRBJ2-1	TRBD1	TGCGCCAGCAGCCCCAGGACAGGCCAAATTTTCGATGAGCAGTTCTTC	CASSPRTGQIFDEQFF
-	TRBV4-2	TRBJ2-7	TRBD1	TGTGCCAGCAGCCAAGTAGCCGGGACAGGGCGCTACGAGCAGTACTTC	CASSQVAGTGRYEQYF
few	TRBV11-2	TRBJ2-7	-	TGTGCCAGCAGCCGGGGGGCCCGGGCGTCCGAGCAGTACTTC	CASSRGARASEQYF
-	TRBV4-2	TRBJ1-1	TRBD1	TGTGCCAGCAGCCAAGGGGACAGGGGGAGGAACACTGAAGCTTTCTTT	CASSQGDRGRNTEAFF
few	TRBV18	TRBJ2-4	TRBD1	TGTGCCAGCTCACCACCGCAGGGGGCAGTTCAAAACATTCAGTACTTC	CASSPPQGAVQNIQYF
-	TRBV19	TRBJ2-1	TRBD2	TGTGCCAGTAGTATAGATCATTCGGGGGGGGGCTCCTACAATGAGCAGTTCTTC	CASSIDHSGGGSYNEQFF
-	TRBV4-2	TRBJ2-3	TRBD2	TGTGCCAGCAGCCAAGAACTAGCGGGCACAGATACGCAGTATTTT	CASSQELAGTDTQYF
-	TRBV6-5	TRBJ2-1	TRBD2	TGTGCCAGCAGTTACTCGAGCGGGGGGGTTTACAATGAGCAGTTCTTC	CASSYSSGGVYNEQFF
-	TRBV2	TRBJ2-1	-	TGTGCCAGTCTTACACAGGGATCCTACAATGAGCAGTTCTTC	CASLTQGSYNEQFF
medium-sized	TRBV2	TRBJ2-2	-	TGTGCCACCATGGACGGAGGGGGGGACACCGGGGAGCTGTTTTTT	CATMDGGGDTGELFF
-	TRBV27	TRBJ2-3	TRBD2	TGTGCCAGCAGTTTGGCCCTACTAGCGGGGGAACCAGATACGCAGTATTTT	CASSLALLAGEPDTQYF
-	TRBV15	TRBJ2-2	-	TGTGCCACCAAAACAGGGAGCAGCGACACCGGGGAGCTGTTTTTT	CATKTGSSDTGELFF
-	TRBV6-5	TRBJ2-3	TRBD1	TGTGCCAGCAGACCCCCGGGACAGGGCCTGGATACGCAGTATTTT	CASRPPGQGLDTQYF
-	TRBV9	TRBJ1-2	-	TGTGCCAGCAGCGTAGGCGAAACTTATGGCTACACCTTC	CASSVGETYGYTF
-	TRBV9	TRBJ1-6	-	TGTGCCAGCAGTCAGGGGCAGAGCTCCTATAATTCACCCCTCCACTTT	CASSQGQSSYNSPLHF
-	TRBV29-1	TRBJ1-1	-	TGCAGCGTTCAGGATATGAACACTGAAGCTTTCTTT	CSVQDMNTEAFF
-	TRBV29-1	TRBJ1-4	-	TGCAGCGTTGAAGCGGACAGCGTAAGAAATGAAAAACTGTTTTTT	CSVEADSVRNEKLFF
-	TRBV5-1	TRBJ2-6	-	TGCGCCAGCAGCTTGGCCGGGGGAGCTGGGGCCAACGTCCTGACTTTC	CASSLAGGAGANVLTF
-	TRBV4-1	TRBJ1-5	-	TGCGCCAGCAGCCAAGATCGAGGAATGAATAGCAATCAGCCCCAGCATTTT	CASSQDRGMNSNQPQHF
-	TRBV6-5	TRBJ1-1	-	TGTGCCAGCGGGCTCCCGAACACTGAAGCTTTCTTT	CASGLPNTEAFF
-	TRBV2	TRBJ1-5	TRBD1	TGTGCCAGCAGTGAATTCGGTCGACAGGGGATTCAGCCCCAGCATTTT	CASSEFGRQGIQPQHF
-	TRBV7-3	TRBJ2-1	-	TGTGCCAGCAGCTTAGGGCAGAGAATCCACAATGAGCAGTTCTTC	CASSLGQRIHNEQFF
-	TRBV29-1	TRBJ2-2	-	TGCAGCGTTATTCGGAACACCGGGGAGCTGTTTTTT	CSVIRNTGELFF
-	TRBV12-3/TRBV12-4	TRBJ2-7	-	TGTGCCAGCAGCCGGCGGAATGGTTACGAGCAGTACTTC	CASSRRNGYEQYF
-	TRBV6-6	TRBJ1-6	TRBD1	TGTGCCAGCAGTCCATCGACAGGGGGAAATTCACCCCTCCACTTT	CASSPSTGGNSPLHF
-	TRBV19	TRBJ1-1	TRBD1	TGTGCCACCAGTAGCTGGACAGGAGTGAACACTGAAGCTTTCTTT	CATSSWTGVNTEAFF
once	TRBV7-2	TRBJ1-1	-	TGTGCCAGCAGCTTAGGAATGGTATTAGGGGCTTCTGAAGCTTTCTTT	CASSLGMVLGASEAFF
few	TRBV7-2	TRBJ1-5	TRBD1	TGTGCCAGCAGCTCCACAGGGGGTCAGCCCCAGCATTTT	CASSSTGGQPQHF
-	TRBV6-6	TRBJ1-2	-	TGTGCCAGCGGCATAAGGGGTGGCTATGGCTACACCTTC	CASGIRGGYGYTF
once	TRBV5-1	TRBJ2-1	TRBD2	TGCGCCAGCAGCCCCGGGACTAGCGGGGGGGCTCTTTACAATGAGCAGTTCTTC	CASSPGTSGGALYNEQFF
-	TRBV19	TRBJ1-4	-	TGTGCCAGTAGTATCCCCATCCGGGGGTTGAATGAAAAACTGTTTTTT	CASSIPIRGLNEKLFF
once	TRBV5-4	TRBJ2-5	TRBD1	TGTGCCAGCAGCTCCGACAGGGCCCAGTACTTC	CASSSDRAQYF
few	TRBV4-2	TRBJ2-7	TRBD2	TGTGCCAGCAGCCAAAACGAGCGGGGGTGGACCTACGAGCAGTACTTC	CASSQNERGWTYEQYF